The source of this TCR beta chain is a study of blood T cell repertoires in COVID-19. Study as a whole: The United States, Italy and Spain provided the acute and convalescent COVID-19 samples. From T cells, B-cell-depleted T cells, or PBMCs came the material, which was cDNA or gDNA.

Methods used by the authors: Nucleated cell counts were estimated from reference gene primer amplification. Here immunoSEQ multiplex PCR was the method, and the copy in TCRdb shows in-frame clones only, minus some. For V, J and clone size, that table is used; D and trimming come from the DNA. The sample records some 170,000 clones, roughly 88% being singletons. This TCR was sampled from a woman of 80 years or more with active or convalescent COVID-19. The sequenced material came from peripheral blood.

Here the CDR3 reads CASSYLSSTGELFF. Written as DNA, the CDR3 is TGTGCCAGCAGTTACTTGTCTTCCACCGGGGAGCTGTTTTTT. The gene calls are TRBV6-5 and TRBJ2-2, with no clear D. Trimming took off 1 base at V and 4 bases at J, with 7 bases between the two ends. There are 14 residues in the CDR3. CDR1 is MNHEY and CDR2 is SVGAGI in the germline V gene.